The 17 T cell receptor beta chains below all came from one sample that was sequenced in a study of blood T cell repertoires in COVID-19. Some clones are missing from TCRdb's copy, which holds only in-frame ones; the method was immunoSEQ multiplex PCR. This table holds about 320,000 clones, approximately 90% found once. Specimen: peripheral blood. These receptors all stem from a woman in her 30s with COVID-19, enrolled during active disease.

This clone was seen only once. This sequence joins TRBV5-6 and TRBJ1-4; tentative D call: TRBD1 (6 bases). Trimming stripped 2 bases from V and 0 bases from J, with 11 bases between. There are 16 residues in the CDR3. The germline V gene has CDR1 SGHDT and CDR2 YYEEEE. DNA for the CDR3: TGTGCCAGCAGCTTTGGCAGGGGCACAACTAATGAAAAACTGTTTTTT. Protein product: CASSFGRGTTNEKLFF.

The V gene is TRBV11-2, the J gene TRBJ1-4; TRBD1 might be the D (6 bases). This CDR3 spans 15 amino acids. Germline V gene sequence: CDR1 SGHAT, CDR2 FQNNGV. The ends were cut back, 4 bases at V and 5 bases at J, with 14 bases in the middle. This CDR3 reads CASSSNREQNEKLFF. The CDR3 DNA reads TGTGCCAGCAGCTCTAACAGGGAACAGAATGAAAAACTGTTTTTT.

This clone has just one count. CDR3 amino acids: CATYPGGPSNEQFF. CDR3 coding DNA: TGTGCCACTTATCCGGGGGGGCCTAGCAATGAGCAGTTCTTC. The J gene is TRBJ2-1, the V gene TRBV6-5; 8 bases fit TRBD2. Germline loops: CDR1 MNHEY, CDR2 SVGAGI. This CDR3 is built from 14 residues. Trimming took 10 bases from V and 6 from J; bases not matched to a gene: 11.

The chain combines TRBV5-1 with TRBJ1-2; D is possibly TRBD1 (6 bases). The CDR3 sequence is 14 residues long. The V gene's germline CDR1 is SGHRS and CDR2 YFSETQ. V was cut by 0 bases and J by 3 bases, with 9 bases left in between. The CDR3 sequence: CASSLGGGDYGYTF. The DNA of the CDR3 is TGCGCCAGCAGCTTGGGCGGGGGCGACTATGGCTACACCTTC.

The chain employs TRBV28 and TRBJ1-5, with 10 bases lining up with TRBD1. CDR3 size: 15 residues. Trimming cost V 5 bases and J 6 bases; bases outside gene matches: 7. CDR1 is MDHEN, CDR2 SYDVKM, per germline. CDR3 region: CASSERTGGPQPQHF. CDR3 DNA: TGTGCCAGCAGTGAACGGACAGGGGGTCCTCAGCCCCAGCATTTT.

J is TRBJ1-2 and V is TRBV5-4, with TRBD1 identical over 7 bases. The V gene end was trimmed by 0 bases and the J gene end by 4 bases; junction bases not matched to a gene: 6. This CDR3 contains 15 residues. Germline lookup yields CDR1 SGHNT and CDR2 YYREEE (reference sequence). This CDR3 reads CASSLEQGPFYGYTF. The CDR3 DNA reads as TGTGCCAGCAGCTTGGAACAGGGGCCTTTCTATGGCTACACCTTC.

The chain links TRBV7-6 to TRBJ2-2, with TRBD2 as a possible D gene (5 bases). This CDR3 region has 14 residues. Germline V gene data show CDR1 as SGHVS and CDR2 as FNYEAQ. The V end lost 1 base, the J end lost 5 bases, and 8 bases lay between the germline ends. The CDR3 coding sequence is TGTGCCAGCAGCTTAGGAGGGCCAACCGGGGAGCTGTTTTTT. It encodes CASSLGGPTGELFF.

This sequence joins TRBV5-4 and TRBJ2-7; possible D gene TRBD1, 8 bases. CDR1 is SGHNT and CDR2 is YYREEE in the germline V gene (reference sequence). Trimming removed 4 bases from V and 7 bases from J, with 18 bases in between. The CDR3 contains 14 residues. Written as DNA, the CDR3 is TGTGCCAGCAGCATAGGGACAGGACTAGAAGAGCAGTACTTC. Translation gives CASSIGTGLEEQYF.

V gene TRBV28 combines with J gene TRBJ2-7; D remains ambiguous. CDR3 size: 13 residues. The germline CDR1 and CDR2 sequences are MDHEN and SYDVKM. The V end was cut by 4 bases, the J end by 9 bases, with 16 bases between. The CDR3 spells CASSSSGRKAQYV. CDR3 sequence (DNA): TGTGCCAGCAGTTCCTCCGGCAGGAAGGCGCAGTACGTC.

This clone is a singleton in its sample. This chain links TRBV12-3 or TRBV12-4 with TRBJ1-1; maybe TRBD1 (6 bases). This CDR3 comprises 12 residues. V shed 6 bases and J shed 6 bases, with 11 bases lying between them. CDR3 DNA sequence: TGTGCCAGCAGACAGGGTTTCTCTGAAGCTTTCTTT. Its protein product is CASRQGFSEAFF.

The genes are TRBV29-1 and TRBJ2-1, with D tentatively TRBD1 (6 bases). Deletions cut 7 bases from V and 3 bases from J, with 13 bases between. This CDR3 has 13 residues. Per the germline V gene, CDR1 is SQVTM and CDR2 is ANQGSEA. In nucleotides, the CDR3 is TGCAGCGCCGTGGACAGCCACTACAATGAGCAGTTCTTC. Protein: CSAVDSHYNEQFF.

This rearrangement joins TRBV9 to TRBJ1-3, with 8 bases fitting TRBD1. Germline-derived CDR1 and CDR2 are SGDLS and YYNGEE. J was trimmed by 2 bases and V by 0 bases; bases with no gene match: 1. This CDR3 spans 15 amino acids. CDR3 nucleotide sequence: TGTGCCAGCAGCGTAGGACAGGGGCCTGGAAACACCATATATTTT. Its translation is CASSVGQGPGNTIYF.

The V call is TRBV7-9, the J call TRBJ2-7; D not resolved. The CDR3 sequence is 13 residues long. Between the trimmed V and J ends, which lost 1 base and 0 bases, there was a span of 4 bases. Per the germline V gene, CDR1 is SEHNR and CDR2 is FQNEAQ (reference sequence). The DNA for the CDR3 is TGTGCCAGCAGCTTAGACACCTCCTACGAGCAGTACTTC. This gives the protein CASSLDTSYEQYF.

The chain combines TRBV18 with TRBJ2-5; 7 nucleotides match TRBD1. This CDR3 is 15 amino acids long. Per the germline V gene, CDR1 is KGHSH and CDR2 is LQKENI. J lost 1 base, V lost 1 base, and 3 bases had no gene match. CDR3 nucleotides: TGTGCCAGCTCACCACAGACAGGGCCCCAAGAGACCCAGTACTTC. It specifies CASSPQTGPQETQYF.

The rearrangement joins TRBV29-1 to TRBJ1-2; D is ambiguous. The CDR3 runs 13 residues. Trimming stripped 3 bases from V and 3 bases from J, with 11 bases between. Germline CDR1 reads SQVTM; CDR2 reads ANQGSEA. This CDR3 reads CSVDATDYYGYTF. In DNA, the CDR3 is TGCAGCGTTGATGCGACGGACTACTATGGCTACACCTTC.

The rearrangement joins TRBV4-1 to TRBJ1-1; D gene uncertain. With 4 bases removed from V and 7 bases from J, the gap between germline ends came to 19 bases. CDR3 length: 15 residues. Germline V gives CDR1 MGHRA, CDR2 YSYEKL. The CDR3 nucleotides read TGCGCCAGCAGCCGAGAGGACCGGGGTCAGAGTGAAGCTTTCTTT. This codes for CASSREDRGQSEAFF.

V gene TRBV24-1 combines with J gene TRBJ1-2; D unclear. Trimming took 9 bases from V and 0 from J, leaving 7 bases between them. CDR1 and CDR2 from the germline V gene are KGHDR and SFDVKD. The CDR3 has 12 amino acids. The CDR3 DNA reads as TGTGCCACCGCCGGGACTAACTATGGCTACACCTTC. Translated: CATAGTNYGYTF.